The 2 T cell receptor beta chains below come from one sample, sequenced in a study of cytomegalovirus exposure and HLA in healthy donors. The protocol was immunoSEQ multiplex PCR, while the TCRdb copy is restricted to in-frame clones and leaves out a portion. Here the sample spans around 120,000 clones, about 91% being singletons. Sequencing was carried out using PBMCs. Source of these receptors: a man aged 18-30 years in good health and CMV-seronegative.

The genes are TRBV6-5 and TRBJ1-4; no reliable D call. Between the trimmed V and J ends, which lost 6 bases and 7 bases, there was a span of 15 bases. This CDR3 has 14 residues. The germline V gene has CDR1 MNHEY and CDR2 SVGAGI. The CDR3: CASRYRSSSEKLFF. The CDR3 DNA reads TGTGCCAGCAGGTATAGGAGTTCAAGTGAAAAACTGTTTTTT.

The rearrangement links TRBV7-2 to TRBJ1-5, with a possible D match to TRBD1 (5 bases). The V gene's germline CDR1 is SGHTA and CDR2 FQGNSA. Trimming took 5 bases from V and 4 from J, leaving 9 bases between them. This CDR3 is built from 13 residues. CDR3 DNA sequence: TGTGCCAGCAGCACAAGGGGAAATCAGCCCCAGCATTTT. It yields the protein CASSTRGNQPQHF.